A selection of T cell receptor beta chains follows, all from one sample in a study of cytomegalovirus exposure and HLA in healthy donors. TCRdb's copy holds only in-frame clones and misses some; the assay was immunoSEQ multiplex PCR. Of 85,000 to 100,000 clones in the sample, 79% were seen once. The sequenced sample was PBMCs. The source is a male donor in good health and CMV-seropositive. Each CDR3 is given with its conserved first and last residue. The order of the fields is V gene, D gene, J gene, clone size, CDR3 protein, CDR3 DNA. D genes are given only for firm matches. Rows may omit the clone size; those that give it use once, few, many or a size class.

>TRBV29-1|TRBD1|TRBJ1-2|NA
CSVETGTGSGYTF
TGCAGCGTTGAGACAGGGACGGGTTCTGGCTACACCTTC
>TRBV14|NA|TRBJ1-1|NA
CASSQDMNTEAFF
TGTGCCAGCAGCCAGGACATGAACACTGAAGCTTTCTTT
>TRBV11-2|NA|TRBJ2-7|NA
CASSRGWNEQYF
TGTGCCAGCAGCCGGGGGTGGAACGAGCAGTACTTC
>TRBV20-1|NA|TRBJ2-1|NA
CSARAVPEQFF
TGCAGTGCTAGAGCAGTACCTGAGCAGTTCTTC
>TRBV4-1|NA|TRBJ1-2|NA
CASSAGEGYTF
TGCGCCAGCAGCGCCGGGGAAGGCTACACCTTC
>TRBV30|NA|TRBJ1-5|NA
CAWSVGGNNQPQHF
TGTGCCTGGAGTGTTGGCGGGAACAATCAGCCCCAGCATTTT
>TRBV7-2|NA|TRBJ2-5|NA
CASSSSRALQETQYF
TGTGCCAGCAGCTCCTCGAGAGCGCTCCAAGAGACCCAGTACTTC
>TRBV7-9|TRBD1|TRBJ2-1|NA
CASREEGGTSSYNEQFF
TGTGCCAGCAGGGAGGAAGGGGGCACCAGCTCCTACAATGAGCAGTTCTTC
>TRBV9|TRBD2|TRBJ2-2|NA
CASRGGEPGELFF
TGTGCCAGCCGGGGGGGGGAACCCGGGGAGCTGTTTTTT
>TRBV6-5|TRBD1|TRBJ2-1|NA
CASSSPGQGRNEQFF
TGTGCCAGCAGTTCACCGGGACAGGGGCGGAATGAGCAGTTCTTC
>TRBV29-1|TRBD1|TRBJ1-3|once
CSVSTGGQTGNTIYF
TGCAGCGTTTCGACAGGGGGCCAAACAGGAAACACCATATATTTT
>TRBV18|TRBD1|TRBJ2-5|NA
CASSIRQGQETQYF
TGTGCCAGCTCAATAAGACAGGGCCAAGAGACCCAGTACTTC
>TRBV9|NA|TRBJ2-2|NA
CASSAGEVGELFF
TGTGCCAGCAGCGCGGGGGAGGTCGGGGAGCTGTTTTTT
>TRBV6-5|NA|TRBJ1-3|few
CASSPPRGQGNTIYF
TGTGCCAGCAGTCCCCCGCGGGGGCAAGGAAACACCATATATTTT
>TRBV7-2|NA|TRBJ2-5|NA
CASSFGAGTSGGKTQYF
NA
>TRBV7-9|TRBD1|TRBJ2-5|NA
CASSPRDREETQYF
TGTGCCAGCAGCCCCCGGGACAGGGAAGAGACCCAGTACTTC
>TRBV5-8|NA|TRBJ2-7|NA
CASMSQTHIYEQYF
TGTGCCAGCATGTCACAGACCCACATCTACGAGCAGTACTTC
>TRBV30|NA|TRBJ2-2|NA
CAWSREGVDTGELFF
TGTGCCTGGAGTAGGGAGGGGGTGGACACCGGGGAGCTGTTTTTT
>TRBV13|NA|TRBJ1-4|NA
CASSPAQGEKLFF
TGTGCCAGCAGCCCCGCTCAGGGAGAAAAACTGTTTTTT
>TRBV10-2|TRBD1|TRBJ2-2|NA
CASRETGAYTGELFF
TGCGCCAGCAGGGAGACAGGGGCGTACACCGGGGAGCTGTTTTTT
>TRBV11-1|NA|TRBJ1-4|NA
CASSRQKNEKLFF
TGTGCCAGCAGCCGACAGAAAAATGAAAAACTGTTTTTT
>TRBV6-4|NA|TRBJ2-1|NA
CASSVQGSFPYNEQFF
TGTGCCAGCAGTGTTCAGGGTAGTTTTCCCTACAATGAGCAGTTCTTC
>TRBV18|TRBD1|TRBJ2-7|few
CASSTQGADFYEQYF
TGTGCCAGCTCCACTCAGGGGGCCGACTTTTACGAGCAGTACTTC
>TRBV4-1|NA|TRBJ1-1|NA
CASSQEPWWGGMNTEAFF
TGCGCCAGCAGCCAAGAGCCGTGGTGGGGAGGAATGAACACTGAAGCTTTCTTT
>TRBV29-1|NA|TRBJ1-2|NA
CSALRQGPANYGYTF
TGCAGCGCCCTTCGGCAGGGGCCAGCTAACTATGGCTACACCTTC
>TRBV12-5|NA|TRBJ2-2|NA
CASGLSRGNTGELFF
TGTGCTAGTGGTTTGTCTAGGGGGAACACCGGGGAGCTGTTTTTT
>TRBV15|TRBD2|TRBJ2-1|NA
CATSRDGGTSGNEQFF
TGTGCCACCAGCAGAGATGGGGGGACTAGCGGCAATGAGCAGTTCTTC
>TRBV5-1|TRBD1|TRBJ1-5|few
CASSLDGTDNQAQHF
TGCGCCAGCAGCTTGGATGGGACAGACAATCAGGCCCAGCATTTT
>TRBV25-1|TRBD2|TRBJ2-1|NA
CASSEYGASGGPYNEQFF
TGTGCCAGCAGTGAATATGGGGCTAGCGGGGGCCCTTACAATGAGCAGTTCTTC
>TRBV7-2|NA|TRBJ2-3|NA
CASSLSPSTDTQYF
TGTGCCAGCAGCTTATCGCCTAGTACAGATACGCAGTATTTT
>TRBV18|TRBD1|TRBJ1-2|NA
CASSPGQGNNYGYTF
TGTGCCAGCTCACCAGGACAGGGTAATAACTATGGCTACACCTTC
>TRBV5-4|TRBD1|TRBJ1-6|NA
CASTRVGTVPSPLHF
TGTGCCAGCACCCGGGTCGGGACAGTACCCTCACCCCTCCACTTT
>TRBV13|NA|TRBJ1-1|NA
CASSSSPQTEAFF
TGTGCCAGCAGCTCGTCCCCACAGACTGAAGCTTTCTTT
>TRBV2|TRBD1|TRBJ1-1|once
CASSRGVNTEAFF
TGTGCCAGCAGCAGGGGGGTGAACACTGAAGCTTTCTTT
>TRBV5-1|TRBD1|TRBJ1-4|NA
CASSSIDREEKLFF
TGCGCCAGCAGCTCCATAGACAGGGAAGAAAAACTGTTTTTT
>TRBV18|NA|TRBJ2-5|NA
CASSREQGPETQYF
TGTGCCAGCTCACGTGAACAGGGCCCCGAGACCCAGTACTTC
>TRBV15|TRBD1|TRBJ2-7|NA
CATSRDRGYEQYF
TGTGCCACCAGCAGGGACAGGGGCTACGAGCAGTACTTC
>TRBV5-4|TRBD2|TRBJ2-3|NA
CASSPGVGGAGASTDTQYF
TGTGCCAGCAGCCCTGGGGTGGGGGGAGCGGGGGCAAGCACAGATACGCAGTATTTT
>TRBV5-1|NA|TRBJ1-2|NA
CASSPGQSTNYGYTF
TGCGCCAGCAGCCCAGGACAGAGCACTAACTATGGCTACACCTTC
>TRBV2|TRBD2|TRBJ2-7|NA
CASRGTSGSLYEQYF
TGTGCCAGCAGGGGGACTAGCGGATCGCTTTACGAGCAGTACTTC
>TRBV10-3|TRBD2|TRBJ2-5|NA
CASGIGGGETQYF
TGTGCCAGCGGTATCGGCGGGGGAGAGACCCAGTACTTC
>TRBV7-2|NA|TRBJ2-5|NA
CASSLAPNSGRFGETQYF
TGTGCCAGCAGCTTAGCCCCCAACAGCGGGCGCTTTGGGGAGACCCAGTACTTC
>TRBV11-2|TRBD1|TRBJ2-5|once
CASSSDRETQYF
TGTGCCAGCAGTTCGGACAGGGAGACCCAGTACTTC
>TRBV7-9|NA|TRBJ1-2|NA
CASSLGLANYGYTF
TGTGCCAGCAGCTTAGGCCTAGCTAACTATGGCTACACCTTC
>TRBV15|NA|TRBJ1-5|NA
CATSRDQYSNQPQHF
TGTGCCACCAGCAGAGATCAGTATAGCAATCAGCCCCAGCATTTT